This TCR beta chain was sequenced in a study of cytomegalovirus exposure and HLA in healthy donors. The wider study: Per a later analysis, the roughly 680 first-cohort and more than 100 validation repertoires shared one platform. General study points: According to reports, the classifier identified cytomegalovirus status with high specificity and sensitivity.

Profiled with immunoSEQ multiplex PCR; TCRdb holds only in-frame clones, not every one. The table records roughly 250,000 clones, around nine tenths of them present only once. Germline V gene sequence: CDR1 MNHEY, CDR2 SMNVEV (reference sequence). This CDR3 comprises 14 residues. After removal of 0 bases from V and 3 bases from J, the junction contained 1 base not matched to a gene. As regards this clone: What it binds is unknown.

The receptor was derived from a man between 18 and 29 years old in good health and CMV-seronegative. The sample taken for sequencing was PBMCs. The chain uses TRBV27 and TRBJ1-2, with TRBD1 matching 7 bases. DNA of the CDR3: TGTGCCAGCAGTTTATCAGGGGGCGACTATGGCTACACCTTC. It specifies CASSLSGGDYGYTF.